These T cell receptor beta chains were read from a single sample in a study of identifying expanded T cells in peripheral blood. Assay used: immunoSEQ multiplex PCR; TCRdb lists only in-frame clones, some missing. The table lists more than 50,000 clones, approximately 82% of them singletons. The sequenced sample was blood. The source is a person aged 18-70 years in good health. Each CDR3 is given with its conserved first and last residue. A D gene is named only where the DNA matches it firmly. A clone size is listed for some rows: how often the clone was seen (once, few, many), or a class if it is expanded.

d_gene	abundance	v_gene	j_gene	CDR3aa	CDR3nt
.	.	TRBV18	TRBJ1-1	CASSPLGGDAFF	TGTGCCAGCTCACCATTGGGGGGGGACGCTTTCTTT
.	.	TRBV30	TRBJ2-2	CAWRVTRSGELFF	TGTGCCTGGAGGGTCACTAGGTCAGGGGAGCTGTTTTTT
.	.	TRBV19	TRBJ2-3	CASSIRGRGYGTDTQYF	TGTGCCAGTAGTATTAGAGGCCGGGGGTACGGGACAGATACGCAGTATTTT
.	.	TRBV19	TRBJ1-1	CASTQPEGNTEAFF	TGTGCCAGTACCCAACCTGAGGGGAACACTGAAGCTTTCTTT
.	.	TRBV10-3	TRBJ1-5	CAISPAGGNQPQHF	TGTGCCATCAGTCCCGCAGGGGGCAATCAGCCCCAGCATTTT
.	.	TRBV27	TRBJ2-1	CASSPQRGAEQFF	TGTGCCAGCAGTCCTCAACGGGGGGCTGAGCAGTTCTTC
TRBD2	once	TRBV6-1	TRBJ2-3	CASSEGLAEADTQYF	TGTGCCAGCAGTGAAGGGCTAGCGGAGGCAGATACGCAGTATTTT
.	.	TRBV5-1	TRBJ1-4	CASSPEGLPKLLFF	TGCGCCAGCAGCCCGGAGGGACTCCCTAAACTGCTGTTTTTT
.	few	TRBV7-8	TRBJ2-3	CASRATQVADTQYF	TGTGCCAGCAGAGCAACCCAGGTCGCAGATACGCAGTATTTT
.	.	TRBV6-6	TRBJ1-2	CASTGDTSPAVRGYTF	TGTGCCAGCACCGGGGACACATCACCCGCGGTTCGTGGCTACACCTTC
TRBD1	once	TRBV9	TRBJ2-7	CASSVEAVGFKDRIF	TGTGCCAGCAGCGTAGAGGCGGTGGGGTTCAAGGACAGGATCTTC
.	.	TRBV4-1	TRBJ2-3	CASSQVMTVGWDTQYF	TGCGCCAGCAGCCAAGTCATGACAGTGGGCTGGGATACGCAGTATTTT
TRBD2	.	TRBV7-6	TRBJ2-3	CASTAGTSVTDTQYF	TGTGCCAGCACCGCCGGGACTAGCGTCACAGATACGCAGTATTTT
TRBD1	.	TRBV4-3	TRBJ2-7	CASSQDRQGAYEQYF	TGCGCCAGCAGCCAAGACCGACAGGGAGCCTACGAGCAGTACTTC
TRBD1	.	TRBV25-1	TRBJ2-5	CASSEGQSGQETQYF	TGTGCCAGCAGTGAGGGACAGTCAGGTCAAGAGACCCAGTACTTC
.	.	TRBV5-1	TRBJ1-6	CASSLAARADSPLHF	TGCGCCAGCAGCTTGGCCGCCAGGGCTGATTCACCCCTCCACTTT
TRBD1	.	TRBV11-3	TRBJ2-7	CASSLNSGGTGVYEQYF	TGTGCCAGCAGCTTAAACTCAGGGGGAACGGGCGTATACGAGCAGTACTTC
TRBD1	.	TRBV19	TRBJ1-1	CASSITLTGQGLNTEAFF	TGTGCCAGTAGCATCACGCTTACAGGACAGGGATTGAACACTGAAGCTTTCTTT
.	.	TRBV5-1	TRBJ1-1	CASSLEVMATEAFF	TGCGCCAGCAGCTTGGAGGTTATGGCCACTGAAGCTTTCTTT
.	once	TRBV19	TRBJ1-3	CASSIVAFRAKGNTIYF	TGTGCCAGTAGTATTGTAGCCTTCAGGGCAAAAGGAAACACCATATATTTT
.	.	TRBV28	TRBJ2-1	CASSRGSDYNEQFF	TGTGCCAGCAGTCGGGGGTCGGATTACAATGAGCAGTTCTTC
.	.	TRBV27	TRBJ2-1	CASSAVQGGNEQFF	TGTGCCAGCAGCGCAGTACAGGGCGGCAATGAGCAGTTCTTC
TRBD1	.	TRBV5-1	TRBJ2-1	CASSQGQGTDEQFF	TGCGCCAGCAGCCAGGGACAGGGTACGGATGAGCAGTTCTTC
TRBD1	once	TRBV5-8	TRBJ1-2	CASSSTGMGYGYTF	TGTGCCAGCAGCTCGACAGGGATGGGGTATGGCTACACCTTC
TRBD1	.	TRBV9	TRBJ2-3	CASSSRPGQEFQDTQYF	TGTGCCAGCAGTTCCAGACCGGGACAGGAATTTCAAGATACGCAGTATTTT
TRBD1	.	TRBV2	TRBJ2-2	CASKGTGNTGELFF	TGTGCCAGCAAAGGGACAGGGAACACCGGGGAGCTGTTTTTT
TRBD2	.	TRBV18	TRBJ2-1	CASSPGGENEQFF	TGTGCCAGCTCACCCGGGGGGGAAAATGAGCAGTTCTTC
TRBD1	medium-sized	TRBV2	TRBJ1-5	CASVLQGGQPQHF	TGTGCCAGCGTTCTCCAGGGGGGTCAGCCCCAGCATTTT
TRBD1	.	TRBV5-4	TRBJ2-7	CASSRGQGGYEQYF	TGTGCCAGCAGCAGAGGACAGGGGGGCTACGAGCAGTACTTC
TRBD1	.	TRBV19	TRBJ1-1	CASRDLQGTNTEAFF	TGTGCCAGTAGGGACCTACAGGGGACGAACACTGAAGCTTTCTTT
TRBD1	.	TRBV5-6	TRBJ2-7	CASSFRWTGGFYEQYF	TGTGCCAGCAGCTTTCGATGGACAGGGGGATTCTACGAGCAGTACTTC
TRBD1	few	TRBV14	TRBJ1-2	CASSQTTGGYGYTF	TGTGCCAGCAGCCAGACGACAGGGGGCTATGGCTACACCTTC
TRBD1	.	TRBV5-1	TRBJ1-1	CASNRDSRTTEAFF	TGCGCCAGCAACCGGGACAGCCGAACGACTGAAGCTTTCTTT
.	.	TRBV30	TRBJ1-4	CAWSYNEKLFF	TGTGCCTGGAGTTACAATGAAAAACTGTTTTTT
TRBD2	once	TRBV7-8	TRBJ2-1	CASSTIAGFREQFF	TGTGCCAGCAGCACCATAGCGGGATTCCGTGAGCAGTTCTTC
TRBD2	.	TRBV11-2	TRBJ2-3	CASSPLDGRAFNTQYF	TGTGCCAGCAGCCCTTTAGATGGGAGGGCGTTTAATACGCAGTATTTT
TRBD1	.	TRBV30	TRBJ1-2	CAWRSMDRVNYGYTF	TGTGCCTGGAGGTCCATGGACAGGGTTAACTATGGCTACACCTTC
.	once	TRBV5-1	TRBJ1-2	CASSSYPDGRTLNYGYTF	TGCGCCAGCAGCTCGTACCCTGATGGACGGACACTTAACTATGGCTACACCTTC
.	few	TRBV7-9	TRBJ1-2	CASSLGPNYGYTF	TGTGCCAGCAGCTTAGGACCGAACTATGGCTACACCTTC
TRBD2	.	TRBV5-1	TRBJ2-1	CASSSSGGSLNEQFF	TGCGCCAGCAGCTCTAGCGGGGGAAGTCTGAATGAGCAGTTCTTC
.	.	TRBV12-5	TRBJ1-6	CASGLVQGFNSPLHF	TGTGCTAGTGGTTTGGTACAAGGGTTTAATTCACCCCTCCACTTT
.	.	TRBV5-6	TRBJ1-1	CASSLSKAEAFF	TGTGCCAGCAGCTTATCCAAGGCTGAAGCTTTCTTT
.	few	TRBV18	TRBJ2-3	CASNLGASTDTQYF	TGTGCCAGCAACTTAGGGGCGAGCACAGATACGCAGTATTTT
.	.	TRBV7-9	TRBJ2-6	CASSLVIGSGANVLTF	TGTGCCAGCAGCTTAGTGATAGGCTCTGGGGCCAACGTCCTGACTTTC
.	.	TRBV2	TRBJ1-4	CASIGRGLNEKLFF	TGTGCCAGCATTGGGCGGGGCCTAAATGAAAAACTGTTTTTT
.	.	TRBV4-3	TRBJ1-1	CASSQGFGHLEAFF	TGCGCCAGCAGCCAAGGGTTTGGGCACCTTGAAGCTTTCTTT
.	.	TRBV6-1	TRBJ2-2	CASSDVIGELFF	TGTGCCAGCAGTGACGTGATCGGGGAGCTGTTTTTT
TRBD1	.	TRBV9	TRBJ1-1	CASSRQGRTDTEAFF	TGTGCCAGCAGCAGACAGGGGAGAACGGACACTGAAGCTTTCTTT
TRBD2	.	TRBV11-2	TRBJ2-1	CASSPSGGAFAQFF	TGTGCCAGCAGCCCTAGCGGGGGGGCCTTTGCCCAGTTCTTC